The clone carrying this T cell receptor (beta chain) appeared once. The CDR3 has 12 amino acids. V lost 4 bases to trimming and J lost 8 bases, with 9 bases between them. This sample is drawn from a study of blood T cell repertoires in COVID-19. Overall study: Whether acute or convalescent, the COVID-19 samples came from the United States, Italy and Spain. T cells, B-cell-depleted T cells, or PBMCs supplied cDNA or gDNA.

Methods used by the authors: Estimation of nucleated cell counts was performed using reference gene primer amplification. The assay was immunoSEQ multiplex PCR, and TCRdb's table has in-frame clones only and misses some. D and trimming come from the DNA, and the V and J calls and clone size come from that table. The sample lists fewer than 300,000 clones, 85% occurring once. The sequence derives from a man aged 45 to 65 with active or convalescent COVID-19. The V and J genes are TRBV12-3 or TRBV12-4 and TRBJ2-4, with D maybe TRBD2 (5 bases). Sequenced: peripheral blood. In DNA form, the CDR3 reads TGTGCCAGCAGTTACAGCGGAGACATTCAGTACTTC. It specifies CASSYSGDIQYF.